This T cell receptor (beta chain) originates from a study of shared clonotypes between healthy human individuals. Study context: Participating donors consisted of two women and a few men aged 18 to 49.

The CDR3 length is 16 residues. Germline V gene data show CDR1 as ENHRY and CDR2 as SYGVKD. Unmatched junction bases numbered 10, after V lost 6 bases and J lost 1 base. Here immunoSEQ multiplex PCR was the method, and the copy in TCRdb shows in-frame clones only, minus some. The table shows over a million clones, with around 78% occurring only once. The chain recombines TRBV10-3 with TRBJ1-1, with 8 bases matching TRBD1. This receptor was identified in a man between 18 and 29 years old in good health. Some clones in this sample may be carry-over from other donors' samples. Sequences were obtained from memory CD4+ T cells from PBMCs. Subset here: CD45RA-negative fraction. CDR3 in DNA: TGTGCCATCAGCCCAGGGACCGGGACAGGGAACACTGAAGCTTTCTTT. Translating it yields CAISPGTGTGNTEAFF.